This record covers a single T cell receptor beta chain. Its specific antigen is unknown. Base qualities are missing; no much larger clone stands one base away. Flow cytometry had shown CD8+CD57+ cell expansion in the patients selected for sequencing. Every patient had a diagnosis of severe acquired aplastic anemia based on International Study of Aplastic Anemia and Agranulocytosis and Camitta criteria. No therapy had been received by the patients at the time of blood sampling. In the study, sorted CD4+ and CD8+ blood T cells from patients with severe aplastic anemia and from healthy subjects underwent deep sequencing of TCR repertoires. Patients were enrolled in the USA under clinicaltrials.gov protocols 00001620, 01623167, 00001397, 00071045, 00081523 and 00961064. Ficoll-Paque density gradient centrifugation was used to isolate peripheral blood mononuclear cells. Before DNA extraction, CD4+ and CD8+ T cells were sorted by FACS or by magnetic beads.

The sample comes from a study of CD8+CD57+ T cells in acquired aplastic anemia (dated by TCRdb to the late 2010s). Regarding the complete study: On average, sorted CD4+ and CD8+ cells yielded around 3.4 ug of extracted DNA, with a range of about 0.19 to 30 ug. CD8+CD57+ expansion was defined as frequency above the mean frequency observed in healthy subjects.

The full study reports these points: Patients and healthy controls showed no significant difference in CD8+ Simpson's diversity (P=0.060). Although some 28 CD8+ CDR3 sequences were shared by patients and controls, these sequences appeared highly expressed in patients and within the immunodominant clones of patients.

Profiling of TCR beta VDJ combinations and CDR3 sequences used genomic DNA as the template. TCR repertoire sequencing was run on an Illumina HiSeq 2000. In the source study's methods: Repertoire assessment relied on Simpson's diversity index, CDR3 size and DJ length profiles, and TRBV/TRBJ rearrangement plots. The immunodominant clone was defined as the most abundant DNA sequence in deep sequencing data. CDR3 amino acid sequences were screened for sharing across subjects and were compared with published repertoires and the VDJdb database. TCRdb passed the public sequencing reads through fastp at Q25 and MiXCR, retaining productive beta sequences. For every CDR3 protein sequence, its rows merge into one entry that carries the most common genes and DNA. None of the V and J calls come from the authors' own analysis; TCRdb made them. For this sample there are about 160,000 distinct CDR3 sequences; about two thirds appear just once. The top ten clones comprise 40% to 55% of the sample.

From cysteine to phenylalanine, the CDR3 is 15 amino acids long. Here the CDR3 DNA is all that survives: 45 bases in frame from base 1. Per the germline V gene, SNHLY is the CDR1 and FYNNEI is the CDR2. V and J are truncated by 4 bases and 4 bases respectively, leaving an intervening sequence of 13 bases. This chain joins TRBV2 to TRBJ2-2; D gene: possibly TRBD1, on 6 matching bases. This sequence was found in a human donor with aplastic anemia. Sequenced sample: sorted CD4+, CD8+, or CD8+CD57+ T cells (not recorded which) from PBMCs. The DNA is as follows: TGTGCCAGCAGTGCCGTCAGGGGCGGCACCGGGGAGCTGTTTTTT. This is translated as CASSAVRGGTGELFF.